The clone carrying this TCR beta chain was picked up a small number of times. The antigen is unknown. Both 60 Vbeta primers and 13 Jbeta primers went into the PCR. Profiling relied on immunoSEQ multiplex PCR, and the TCRdb table lists in-frame clones only, not all of them. The sample lists some 180,000 clones; roughly 13% were seen once. Trimming stripped 2 bases from V and 2 bases from J, with 14 bases between. CDR1 and CDR2 (germline): MNHNY, SVGAGI (reference sequence). This CDR3 region has 16 residues. These data are taken from a study of cytomegalovirus exposure and HLA in healthy donors. General study points: Altogether, 160 or so TCR beta chains were recorded as cytomegalovirus-associated. For most TCR beta V segments, an earlier analysis put the productive rate at about 90% or about 30% of the time. TCR beta sequences reportedly predicted most subjects' HLA-A and HLA-B alleles accurately.

The origin of this receptor is a middle-aged man in good health and CMV-seropositive. The material sequenced was PBMCs. The genes are TRBV6-6 and TRBJ2-3; D perhaps matches TRBD1 (6 bases). The CDR3 is CASSYPSGQYTDTQYF. The CDR3 nucleotides are TGTGCCAGCAGTTACCCCTCCGGACAGTACACAGATACGCAGTATTTT.